A single sample is the source of the 29 T cell receptor beta chains below, sequenced in a study of CD8 T cells in ankylosing spondylitis. MiXCR, applied by TCRdb to the 5' RACE reads, yields one record per CDR3 protein. The sample has 90,000 to 100,000 distinct CDR3 sequences; roughly 8.3% are singletons. Input material: blood, either unsorted or a sorted T cell fraction (not recorded which). Receptors were obtained from a male donor with ankylosing spondylitis or in good health (not recorded which).

The rearrangement links TRBV19 to TRBJ2-7; 8 bases agree with TRBD1. The trim removed 4 bases at V and 0 bases at J, leaving 11 bases unmatched. The CDR3 is made up of 17 amino acids. Germline CDR1 and CDR2: LNHDA and SQIVND (reference sequence). The CDR3 region has the DNA TGTGCCAGTAGTACATCCGGACAGGGTAGGAGCTCCTACGAGCAGTACTTC. This codes for CASSTSGQGRSSYEQYF.

Many counts were recorded for this clonotype. J is TRBJ2-3 and V is TRBV5-5, with D uncertain. Trimming removed 4 bases at V and 4 bases at J, with 4 bases between. Germline CDR1 reads SGHKS; CDR2 reads YYEKEE (reference sequence). The CDR3 runs to 11 residues. This CDR3 is CASSAADTQYF. The CDR3 DNA reads as TGTGCCAGCAGCGCTGCAGATACGCAGTATTTT.

This clonotype was counted many times. V gene TRBV7-2 combines with J gene TRBJ2-7; D is uncertain. The germline V and J ends were trimmed by 2 bases and 2 bases, with 7 bases remaining between them. The germline gives CDR1 SGHTA, CDR2 FQGNSA. This CDR3 is built from 13 residues. The DNA of the CDR3 is TGTGCCAGCAGCTTATTCAAGACCTACGAGCAGTACTTC. It specifies CASSLFKTYEQYF.

The sample holds many counts of this clonotype. This chain joins TRBV3-1 and TRBJ1-6; D gene uncertain. Trimming took off 0 bases at V and 8 bases at J, with 8 bases between the two ends. Germline loops: CDR1 LGHDT, CDR2 YNNKEL (reference sequence). The CDR3 loop spans 14 amino acids. This CDR3 reads CASSQERVYSPLHF. CDR3 nucleotides: TGTGCCAGCAGCCAAGAGAGAGTGTATTCACCCCTCCACTTT.

This clonotype occurred many times. The CDR3, as DNA: TGTGCCAGCAGCATAACCGACGACGGCAATCAGCCCCAGCATTTT. Translating it yields CASSITDDGNQPQHF. The V and J genes are TRBV7-2 and TRBJ1-5; no firm D call. V was pared by 5 bases and J by 2 bases, with 13 bases between. Per germline, CDR1 SGHTA and CDR2 FQGNSA. The CDR3 is made up of 15 amino acids.

V usage is TRBV11-2 and J usage is TRBJ2-7; 7 bases match TRBD2. Germline trimming cut 5 bases from V and 3 bases from J; bases unmatched to any gene: 4. This CDR3 has 13 amino acids. CDR1 SGHAT and CDR2 FQNNGV come from the germline V gene. The CDR3: CASSTSAYYEQYF. In DNA, the CDR3 is TGTGCCAGCAGCACTAGCGCTTACTACGAGCAGTACTTC.

This clonotype was counted at least ten times. This chain uses TRBV2 with TRBJ1-5, with D tentatively TRBD1 (5 bases). V shed 1 base and J shed 6 bases, with 13 bases lying between them. The CDR3 extends over 15 amino acids. The germline V gene has CDR1 SNHLY and CDR2 FYNNEI. The CDR3 spells CASSEGGSGGQPQHF. In DNA form, the CDR3 reads TGTGCCAGCAGTGAAGGAGGGTCCGGGGGTCAGCCCCAGCATTTT.

There are many counts of this clonotype. The chain recombines TRBV12-3 or TRBV12-4 with TRBJ2-2; TRBD2 matches 7 bases. The CDR3 consists of 14 residues. CDR3 region: CTTRAGSNTGELFF. The CDR3 DNA follows: TGTACCACCAGAGCGGGGTCGAACACCGGGGAGCTGTTTTTT.

As concerns this clonotype: With a much larger clone just one base away, this may be a read error. This rearrangement joins TRBV7-9 to TRBJ2-5, with 8 bases aligning to TRBD2. Germline CDR1 SEHNR, CDR2 FQNEAQ (reference sequence). The CDR3 consists of 14 residues. This CDR3 is CVSSFKREKETQYF. The CDR3 bases are TGTGTCAGCAGTTTCAAGCGGGAGAAAGAGACCCAGTACTTC.

The sample holds many counts of this clonotype. The chain links TRBV9 to TRBJ2-1, with D unresolved. Looked up from germline, CDR1 is SGDLS and CDR2 is YYNGEE. CDR3 size: 14 residues. The germline V and J ends were trimmed by 2 bases and 5 bases, with 11 bases remaining between them. This chain's CDR3 is CASSVSALHNEQFF. CDR3 DNA sequence: TGTGCCAGCAGCGTCTCAGCCCTTCACAATGAGCAGTTCTTC.

This clonotype was recorded at least ten times. CDR3 DNA: TGTGCCAGCAGCCAAAGGGTAGGGTTGACTGAAGCTTTCTTT. Amino acids: CASSQRVGLTEAFF. J is TRBJ1-1 and V is TRBV3-1; D gene uncertain. This CDR3 contains 14 residues. Trimming cost V 2 bases and J 5 bases, with 12 bases left between them. Germline-derived CDR1 and CDR2 are LGHDT and YNNKEL (reference sequence).

A word on this clonotype: This may stem from a read error, because a much larger clone lies one nucleotide away. V usage is TRBV11-1 and J usage is TRBJ2-5; 10 positions match TRBD2. Trimming removed 8 bases from V and 5 bases from J; junction bases left unmatched: 23. Germline CDR1 SGHAT, CDR2 FQDESV (reference sequence). The CDR3 length is 19 residues. CDR3 DNA sequence: TGTGCCAGCGACGGCACGGGCCAGACTAGCGGGCTTTTTATGGAGACCCAGTACTTC. Translated, it gives CASDGTGQTSGLFMETQYF.

This clonotype was recorded many times. The V gene is TRBV6-1, the J gene TRBJ1-2; D unresolved. V was cut by 5 bases and J by 2 bases, with 18 bases left in between. Germline V lookup: CDR1 MNHNS, CDR2 SASEGT. CDR3 length: 16 amino acids. Here the CDR3 DNA reads TGTGCCAGCAGTCGCCGGGCCGATCCAATGAACTATGGCTACACCTTC. It encodes CASSRRADPMNYGYTF.

This clonotype was observed at least ten times. The rearrangement uses TRBV19 and TRBJ1-2; TRBD1 might be the D (5 bases). V lost 5 bases and J 0 bases, leaving 13 bases between the germline ends. The CDR3 runs to 15 residues. The V gene's germline CDR1 is LNHDA and CDR2 SQIVND (reference sequence). The CDR3 DNA sequence: TGTGCCAGTAGTGGGGGACCGTCCTCTAACTATGGCTACACCTTC. It specifies CASSGGPSSNYGYTF.

This clonotype was seen many times. This chain connects TRBV19 to TRBJ1-6; D gene uncertain. CDR1 and CDR2 (germline): LNHDA, SQIVND (reference sequence). CDR3 length: 13 amino acids. V was shortened by 8 bases and J by 3 bases, with 8 bases between the two germline ends. The CDR3 region has the DNA TGTGCCAGTCAACAGAGCTATAATTCACCCCTCCACTTT. It translates to CASQQSYNSPLHF.

The chain combines TRBV29-1 with TRBJ1-2; 7 bases match TRBD1. Trimming removed 2 bases from V and 8 bases from J; junction bases left unmatched: 11. CDR3 size: 14 residues. Per the germline V gene, CDR1 is SQVTM and CDR2 is ANQGSEA. CDR3 sequence: CSVEKGGGTRGYTF. CDR3 sequence (DNA): TGCAGCGTTGAAAAAGGGGGCGGGACGCGGGGCTACACCTTC.

This clonotype occurred many times. The CDR3 DNA reads as TGCAGTGCTGGAGGACTGCCTGGTTGGAAAAACATTCAGTACTTC. Translating gives CSAGGLPGWKNIQYF. V is TRBV20-1 and J is TRBJ2-4; D may be TRBD2 (5 bases). Germline V CDR1 and CDR2: DFQATT, SNEGSKA (reference sequence). Trimming stripped 5 bases from V and 4 bases from J, with 18 bases between. This CDR3 comprises 15 residues.

This clonotype came up many times. The rearrangement links TRBV20-1 to TRBJ2-1, with no clear D. The germline gives CDR1 DFQATT, CDR2 SNEGSKA (reference sequence). Trimming stripped 5 bases from V and 15 bases from J, with 14 bases between. The CDR3 covers 10 residues. This CDR3 is CSASGFSLFF. CDR3 bases: TGCAGTGCTTCCGGGTTTAGTCTGTTCTTC.

This clonotype was seen ten or more times. V gene TRBV4-2 combines with J gene TRBJ2-7, with D perhaps TRBD1 (6 bases). Germline V lookup: CDR1 LGHNA, CDR2 YNFKEQ. This CDR3 spans 14 amino acids. The V and J ends lost 4 bases and 4 bases respectively, with 14 bases between them. DNA of the CDR3: TGTGCCAGCAGCCGTACAGGGAGCGTGTACGAGCAGTACTTC. It is translated as CASSRTGSVYEQYF.

This clonotype was counted many times. This chain joins TRBV7-2 and TRBJ1-2, with D possibly matching TRBD1 (5 bases). Germline V gene sequence: CDR1 SGHTA, CDR2 FQGNSA. The CDR3 totals 14 residues. V lost 3 bases and J lost 6, with 14 bases in between. The CDR3 loop is CASSFPFGGDGYTF. The DNA for the CDR3 is TGTGCCAGCAGCTTCCCGTTTGGAGGGGATGGCTACACCTTC.

J is TRBJ2-3 and V is TRBV19; D might be TRBD2 (6 bases). The germline CDR1 and CDR2 sequences are LNHDA and SQIVND (reference sequence). Between the trimmed V and J ends, which lost 5 bases and 6 bases, there was a span of 21 bases. The CDR3 is 16 amino acids. The CDR3 here is CASSAWWVRDSDTQYF. The CDR3 bases are TGTGCCAGTAGTGCCTGGTGGGTGAGGGACTCCGATACGCAGTATTTT.

This clonotype was found many times. The V and J genes are TRBV7-8 and TRBJ2-2, with TRBD2 identical over 8 bases. CDR1 and CDR2 from the germline V gene are SGHVS and FQNEAQ. The CDR3 covers 15 residues. Losses at the gene ends were 7 bases for V and 0 bases for J; bases not matched to a gene: 4. The chain's CDR3 is CASNTGLANTGELFF. CDR3 nucleotide sequence: TGTGCCAGCAACACGGGACTAGCGAACACCGGGGAGCTGTTTTTT.

This clonotype appeared many times. The V call is TRBV24-1, the J call TRBJ2-1; D perhaps matches TRBD2 (6 bases). The V end lost 4 bases, the J end lost 5 bases, and 14 bases lay between the germline ends. The germline gives CDR1 KGHDR, CDR2 SFDVKD. This CDR3 has 15 residues. CDR3 loop: CATSERGGPNNEQFF. CDR3 DNA sequence: TGTGCCACCAGTGAGCGGGGCGGTCCAAACAATGAGCAGTTCTTC.

This clonotype was found many times. The gene calls are TRBV4-3 and TRBJ2-1, with D unresolved. From germline, CDR1 is LGHNA and CDR2 YSLEER. V was cut by 4 bases and J by 7 bases, with 20 bases left in between. The CDR3 is 16 residues long. The CDR3 region is CASSPHSPERKNEQFF. In nucleotides, the CDR3 is TGCGCCAGCAGCCCCCACAGCCCGGAAAGGAAAAATGAGCAGTTCTTC.

This chain uses TRBV4-1 with TRBJ2-7, with 7 bases lining up with TRBD2. The CDR3 runs to 15 residues. J lost 0 bases, V lost 1 base, and 3 bases had no gene match. CDR1 is MGHRA, CDR2 YSYEKL, per germline. CDR3 nucleotides: TGCGCCAGCAGCCAAGGGCTAGCGGTCTCCTACGAGCAGTACTTC. Translated: CASSQGLAVSYEQYF.

In its sample, this clonotype was seen many times. V is TRBV20-1 and J is TRBJ1-5; 8 nucleotides align to TRBD1. The CDR3 is 16 amino acids. The germline V gene has CDR1 DFQATT and CDR2 SNEGSKA (reference sequence). V dropped 0 bases and J dropped 1; count of bases not matched to a gene: 5. For the CDR3, the DNA is TGCAGTGCTAGAGACCCAGGGGGCAGGAGCAATCAGCCCCAGCATTTT. Translation: CSARDPGGRSNQPQHF.

Many counts were recorded for this clonotype. The J gene is TRBJ2-1, the V gene TRBV18; 7 bases map to TRBD1. The germline gives CDR1 KGHSH, CDR2 LQKENI. The CDR3 extends over 15 amino acids. The trim removed 6 bases at V and 0 bases at J, leaving 5 bases unmatched. CDR3 in amino acids: CASSHRDSSYNEQFF. CDR3 nucleotides: TGTGCCAGCTCTCACCGGGACAGCTCCTACAATGAGCAGTTCTTC.

This clonotype came up many times. The rearrangement uses TRBV4-2 and TRBJ2-7, with TRBD1 as a possible D gene (5 bases). V was cut by 5 bases and J by 5 bases, with 16 bases left in between. This CDR3 has 14 residues. The germline V gene encodes CDR1 LGHNA and CDR2 YNFKEQ. CDR3 nucleotides: TGTGCCAGCAGCTTCCCGGGCAGGGTGGACGAGCAGTACTTC. Translation gives CASSFPGRVDEQYF.

The table lists this clonotype with a few counts. The chain couples TRBV5-1 to TRBJ2-5, with a possible D match to TRBD2 (5 bases). There are 14 residues in the CDR3. Trimming left V 3 bases short and J 9 bases short, with 18 bases between. Per the germline V gene, CDR1 is SGHRS and CDR2 is YFSETQ. The DNA of the CDR3 is TGCGCCAGCAGCTCATTAGCCGGGGAAAAGGCCCAGTACTTC. It yields the protein CASSSLAGEKAQYF.